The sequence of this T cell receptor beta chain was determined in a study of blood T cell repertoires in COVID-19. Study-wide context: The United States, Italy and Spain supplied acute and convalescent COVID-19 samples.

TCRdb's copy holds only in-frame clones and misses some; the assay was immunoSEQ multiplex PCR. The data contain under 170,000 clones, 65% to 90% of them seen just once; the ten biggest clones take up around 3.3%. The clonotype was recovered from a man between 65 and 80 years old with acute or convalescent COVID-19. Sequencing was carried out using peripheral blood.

The DNA of the CDR3 is TGTGCCAGTAGTAACCGGGACAATGGCTACACCTTC. Translation gives CASSNRDNGYTF. The chain employs TRBV19 and TRBJ1-2; D is perhaps TRBD1 (6 bases). The CDR3 has 12 residues. In germline, CDR1 is LNHDA, CDR2 SQIVND (reference sequence). Trimming took 4 bases from V and 6 from J, leaving 9 bases between them.